These 5 T cell receptor beta chains originate from one sample sequenced in a study of shared clonotypes between healthy human individuals (dated by TCRdb to 2019 to 2021). Receptor amplification or capture employed the immunoSEQ multiplex PCR assay. Sourced from immuneACCESS, this table was stored by TCRdb with only in-frame sequences that have V and J called. A share of the clones is absent; for the studies checked, an unresolved V gene accounts for under half, and the remainder has no known explanation. The sample includes 2.3 million or so clones, with about 92% observed a single time. The top ten clonotypes cover 0.3% to 0.4% of the sample. Source material: naive CD4+ T cells from PBMCs. The cell subset or site label, read with the paper, signifies: CD45RA+ positively selected. The receptors were gathered from a man aged 18-30 years in good health. Some clones in this sample may be carry-over from other donors' samples.

CDR3 amino acids: CASGLLAAYNEQFF. CDR3 in DNA: TGTGCCAGCGGATTACTAGCGGCCTACAATGAGCAGTTCTTC. This rearrangement joins TRBV7-3 to TRBJ2-1; 8 bases match TRBD2. V trimming: 8 bases; J trimming: 2 bases; junction bases outside the gene matches: 5. The CDR3 has 14 amino acids. CDR1 is SGHTA, CDR2 FQGTGA, per germline.

Concerning this clone itself: Other DNA sequences from this sample encode an identical CDR3 as well. The V call is TRBV6-5, the J call TRBJ1-2; D remains ambiguous. The CDR3 length is 14 residues. The germline gives CDR1 MNHEY, CDR2 SVGAGI. V lost 0 bases and J lost 4, with 9 bases in between. The CDR3 protein is CASSYSRGPYGYTF. The CDR3 DNA reads as TGTGCCAGCAGTTACTCGAGAGGACCCTATGGCTACACCTTC.

Comment on this clone: The same CDR3 arises from other DNA sequences in this sample as well. V and J are TRBV28 and TRBJ2-2, with D perhaps assigned TRBD1 or TRBD2 (5 bases each). CDR1 is MDHEN, CDR2 SYDVKM, per germline. This CDR3 spans 12 amino acids. Trimming shortened V by 2 bases and J by 7 bases, and 5 bases separated the two germline ends. CDR3 residues: CASSLGGGELFF. Written as DNA, the CDR3 is TGTGCCAGCAGTTTAGGGGGCGGGGAGCTGTTTTTT.

The rearrangement links TRBV28 to TRBJ1-1; D gene uncertain. Trimming took off 2 bases at V and 5 bases at J, with 21 bases between the two ends. Germline V gene sequence: CDR1 MDHEN, CDR2 SYDVKM. The CDR3 is made up of 17 amino acids. CDR3 sequence: CASSLGGTDQKWTEAFF. CDR3 bases: TGTGCCAGCAGTTTAGGTGGTACAGATCAGAAGTGGACTGAAGCTTTCTTT.

Details on this clone: Other DNA sequences from this sample encode an identical CDR3 as well. The chain links TRBV6-5 to TRBJ1-5, with D unresolved. Germline values: CDR1 MNHEY, CDR2 SVGAGI. This CDR3 comprises 13 residues. Trimming shortened V by 0 bases and J by 5 bases, and 5 bases separated the two germline ends. DNA of the CDR3: TGTGCCAGCAGTTACTCGAGAGATCAGCCCCAGCATTTT. Encoded protein: CASSYSRDQPQHF.